The clone carrying this TCR beta chain came up a few times. The data were taken from a study of cytomegalovirus exposure and HLA in healthy donors. Primers: 60 Vbeta forward and 13 Jbeta reverse. TCRdb keeps only in-frame clones here, not all; method: immunoSEQ multiplex PCR. The sample holds roughly 150,000 clones, less than 65% seen once. The CDR3 is 15 residues long. Germline loops: CDR1 SGHTS, CDR2 YDEGEE. The V gene lost 0 bases and the J gene lost 1 base, with 10 bases spanning the gap. This chain joins TRBV5-8 and TRBJ1-2, with D maybe TRBD1 (5 bases). The source of this sequence is a woman aged 25 to 39 in good health and CMV-seropositive. Input material: PBMCs. The CDR3 DNA follows: TGTGCCAGCAGCTTGGGACAGATGATTAACTATGGCTACACCTTC. Amino acids: CASSLGQMINYGYTF.